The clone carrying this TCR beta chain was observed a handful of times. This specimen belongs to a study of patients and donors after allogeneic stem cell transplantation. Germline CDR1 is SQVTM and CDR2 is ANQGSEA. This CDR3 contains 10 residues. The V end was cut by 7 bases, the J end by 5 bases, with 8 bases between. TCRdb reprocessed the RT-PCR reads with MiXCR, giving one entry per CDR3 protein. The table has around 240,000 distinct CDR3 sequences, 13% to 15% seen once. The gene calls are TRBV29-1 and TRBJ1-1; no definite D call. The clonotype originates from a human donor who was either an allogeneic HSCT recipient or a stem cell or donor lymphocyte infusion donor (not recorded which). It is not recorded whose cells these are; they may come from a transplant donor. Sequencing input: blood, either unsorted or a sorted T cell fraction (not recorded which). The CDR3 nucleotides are TGCAGCGGAGGTGAAACTGAAGCTTTCTTT. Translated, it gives CSGGETEAFF.